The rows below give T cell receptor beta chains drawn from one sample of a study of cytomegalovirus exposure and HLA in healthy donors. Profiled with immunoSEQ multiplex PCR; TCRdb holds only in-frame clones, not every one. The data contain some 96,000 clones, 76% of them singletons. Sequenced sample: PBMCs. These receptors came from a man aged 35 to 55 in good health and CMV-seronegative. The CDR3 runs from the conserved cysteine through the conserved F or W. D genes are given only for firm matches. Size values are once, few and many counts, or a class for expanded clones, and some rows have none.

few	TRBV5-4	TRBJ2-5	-	CALQWGNQETQYF	TGTGCCTTACAATGGGGCAACCAAGAGACCCAGTACTTC
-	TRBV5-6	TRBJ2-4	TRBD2	CASRIGTSGSLAKNIQYF	TGTGCCAGCAGAATCGGGACTAGCGGATCTCTGGCCAAAAACATTCAGTACTTC
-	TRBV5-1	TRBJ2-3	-	CASSLVTAGTDTQYF	TGCGCCAGCAGCTTGGTCACGGCGGGGACAGATACGCAGTATTTT
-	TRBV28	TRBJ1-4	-	CASSLMWGWVREANEKLFF	TGTGCCAGCAGTTTGATGTGGGGCTGGGTCAGGGAAGCTAATGAAAAACTGTTTTTT
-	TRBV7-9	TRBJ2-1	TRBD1	CASSPRTGSHNEQFF	TGTGCCAGCAGTCCCAGGACAGGGTCCCACAATGAGCAGTTCTTC
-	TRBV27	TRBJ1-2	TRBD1	CATRAGGVYGYTF	TGTGCCACCCGGGCAGGGGGCGTCTATGGCTACACCTTC
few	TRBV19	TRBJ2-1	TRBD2	CASRTSGRTNEQFF	TGTGCCAGTAGAACTAGCGGGAGGACCAATGAGCAGTTCTTC
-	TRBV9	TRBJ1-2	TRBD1	CASSRQGTIPNGYTF	TGTGCCAGCAGTCGACAGGGGACGATACCGAATGGCTACACCTTC
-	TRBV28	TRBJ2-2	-	CASSVSSTGELFF	TGTGCCAGCAGTGTCTCGAGCACCGGGGAGCTGTTTTTT
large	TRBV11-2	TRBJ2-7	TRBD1	CASSLVTGSHEQYF	TGTGCCAGCAGCTTAGTGACAGGGTCCCACGAGCAGTACTTC
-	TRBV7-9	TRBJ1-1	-	CALGAGYNTEAFF	TGTGCCCTAGGGGCAGGGTATAACACTGAAGCTTTCTTT
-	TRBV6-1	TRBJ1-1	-	CASSDNTNTEAFF	TGTGCCAGCAGTGATAACACGAACACTGAAGCTTTCTTT
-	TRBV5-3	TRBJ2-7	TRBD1	CARSFLPDRVYEQYF	TGTGCCAGAAGCTTTCTCCCCGACAGGGTATACGAGCAGTACTTC
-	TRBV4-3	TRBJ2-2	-	CASSQSGQRVTGELFF	TGCGCCAGCAGCCAATCGGGACAAAGAGTCACCGGGGAGCTGTTTTTT
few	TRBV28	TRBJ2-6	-	CASSLNRMYSGANVLTF	TGTGCCAGCAGTTTGAACAGGATGTACTCTGGGGCCAACGTCCTGACTTTC
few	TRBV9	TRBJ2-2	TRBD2	CASSPGGGRSGELFF	TGTGCCAGCAGCCCAGGCGGGGGGAGGAGCGGGGAGCTGTTTTTT